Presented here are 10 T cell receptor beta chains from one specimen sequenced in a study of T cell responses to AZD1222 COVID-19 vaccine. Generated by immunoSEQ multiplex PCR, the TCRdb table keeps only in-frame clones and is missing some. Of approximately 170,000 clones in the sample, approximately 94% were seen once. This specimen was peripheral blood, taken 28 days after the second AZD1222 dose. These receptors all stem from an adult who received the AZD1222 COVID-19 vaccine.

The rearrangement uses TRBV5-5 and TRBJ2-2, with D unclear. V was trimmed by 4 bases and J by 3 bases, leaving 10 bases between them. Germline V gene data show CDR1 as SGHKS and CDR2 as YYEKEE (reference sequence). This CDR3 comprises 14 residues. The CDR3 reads CASSTWTDTGELFF. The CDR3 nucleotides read TGTGCCAGCAGCACCTGGACGGACACCGGGGAGCTGTTTTTT.

CDR3 sequence (DNA): TGTGCCAGCAGCGGTAACGGGACACCAACTGGAAACACCATATATTTT. Residues: CASSGNGTPTGNTIYF. The genes are TRBV21-1 and TRBJ1-3; the table's D call, TRBD1, was not checked against the DNA. TRBV21-1 is an annotated pseudogene. The CDR3 runs 16 residues.

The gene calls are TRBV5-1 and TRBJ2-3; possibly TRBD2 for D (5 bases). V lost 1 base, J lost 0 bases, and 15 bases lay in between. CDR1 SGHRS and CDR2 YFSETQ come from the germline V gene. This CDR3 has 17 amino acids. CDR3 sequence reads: CASSLYGVGLSTDTQYF. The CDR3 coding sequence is TGCGCCAGCAGCTTGTACGGGGTAGGGCTAAGCACAGATACGCAGTATTTT.

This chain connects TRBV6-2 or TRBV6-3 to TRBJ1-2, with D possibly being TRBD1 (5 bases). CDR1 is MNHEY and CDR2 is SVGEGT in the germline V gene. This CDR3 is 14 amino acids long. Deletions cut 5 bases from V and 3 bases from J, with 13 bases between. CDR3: CASSNRGYYYGYTF. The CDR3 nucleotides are TGTGCCAGCAGTAACCGGGGCTACTACTATGGCTACACCTTC.

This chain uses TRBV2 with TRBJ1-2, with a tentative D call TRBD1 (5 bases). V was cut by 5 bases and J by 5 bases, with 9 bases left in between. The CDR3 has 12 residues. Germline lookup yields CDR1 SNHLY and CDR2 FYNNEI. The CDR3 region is CASSQGRYGYTF. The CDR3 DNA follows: TGTGCCAGCAGTCAGGGTAGATATGGCTACACCTTC.

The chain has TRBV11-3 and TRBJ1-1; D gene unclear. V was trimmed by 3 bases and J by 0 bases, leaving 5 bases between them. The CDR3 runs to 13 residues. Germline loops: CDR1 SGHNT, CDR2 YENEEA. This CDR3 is CASSLWMNTEAFF. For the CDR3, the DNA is TGTGCCAGCAGCTTGTGGATGAACACTGAAGCTTTCTTT.

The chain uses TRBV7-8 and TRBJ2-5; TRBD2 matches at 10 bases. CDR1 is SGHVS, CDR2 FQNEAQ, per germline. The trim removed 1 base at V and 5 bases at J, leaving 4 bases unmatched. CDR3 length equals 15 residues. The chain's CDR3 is CASSLGTSGRETQYF. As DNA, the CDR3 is TGTGCCAGCAGCTTAGGGACTAGCGGACGGGAGACCCAGTACTTC.

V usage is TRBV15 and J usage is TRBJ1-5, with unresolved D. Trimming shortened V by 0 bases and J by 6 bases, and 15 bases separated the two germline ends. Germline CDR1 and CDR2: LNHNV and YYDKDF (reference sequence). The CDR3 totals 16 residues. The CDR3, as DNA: TGTGCCACCAGCAGAGATCTAGAGGGAGGCACTCAGCCCCAGCATTTT. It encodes CATSRDLEGGTQPQHF.

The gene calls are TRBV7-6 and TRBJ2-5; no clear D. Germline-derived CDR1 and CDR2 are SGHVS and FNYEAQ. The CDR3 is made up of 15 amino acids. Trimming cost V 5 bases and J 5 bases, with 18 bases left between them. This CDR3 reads CASSQLTAMEETQYF. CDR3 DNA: TGTGCCAGCAGCCAGTTAACCGCTATGGAGGAGACCCAGTACTTC.

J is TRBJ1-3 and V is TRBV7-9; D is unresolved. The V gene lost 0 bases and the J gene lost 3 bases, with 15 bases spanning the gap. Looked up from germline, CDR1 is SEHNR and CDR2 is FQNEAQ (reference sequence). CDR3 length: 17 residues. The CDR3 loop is CASSLAPWQKNGNTIYF. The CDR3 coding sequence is TGTGCCAGCAGCTTAGCGCCGTGGCAGAAGAATGGAAACACCATATATTTT.